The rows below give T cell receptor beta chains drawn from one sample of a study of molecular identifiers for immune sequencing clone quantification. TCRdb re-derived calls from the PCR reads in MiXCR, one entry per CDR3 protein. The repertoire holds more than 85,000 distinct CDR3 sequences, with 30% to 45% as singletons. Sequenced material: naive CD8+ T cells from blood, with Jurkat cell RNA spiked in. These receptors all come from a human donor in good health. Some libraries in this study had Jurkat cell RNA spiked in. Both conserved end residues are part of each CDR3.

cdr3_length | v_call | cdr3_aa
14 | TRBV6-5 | CASSRLADTDTQYF
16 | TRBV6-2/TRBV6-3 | CASEGVLGLAVTTQYF
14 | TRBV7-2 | CASSFPLSYNEQFF
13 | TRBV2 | CAMSDRSYYEQYF
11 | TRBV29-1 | CNVDRRNEQFF
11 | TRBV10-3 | CATSVADTQYF
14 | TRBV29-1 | CSVELGLNTGELFF
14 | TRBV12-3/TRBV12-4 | CASSDRDLGRGYTF
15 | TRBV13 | CASSLGGRGNSPLHF
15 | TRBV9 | CASSVPGGPLDTQYF
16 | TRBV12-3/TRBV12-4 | CASSVSGTSRRWEQFF
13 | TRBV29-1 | CSADSHTSFEQFF